Presented here are 28 T cell receptor beta chains from one specimen sequenced in a study of Graves' ophthalmopathy and Graves' hyperthyroidism. RNA transcripts were the source from which TCR beta CDR3 regions were amplified. HTBI-primed first-round RT-PCR preceded second-round multiplex PCR. Each CDR3 protein gets one entry after TCRdb re-called the multiplex PCR reads with MiXCR. The data hold about 590,000 distinct CDR3 sequences, with about two fifths observed a single time. Material for sequencing was peripheral blood or thyroid tissue (not recorded which). These receptors were taken from an adult man with Graves' hyperthyroidism.

The V gene is TRBV6-5, the J gene TRBJ2-7, with D perhaps matching TRBD1 (5 bases). Deletions cut 6 bases from V and 12 bases from J, with 30 bases between. The CDR3 consists of 16 residues. Germline V lookup: CDR1 MNHEY, CDR2 SVGAGI. Written as DNA, the CDR3 is TGTGCCAGCAGACCCAGCTCAGGGTTGAAGCCGCAAGAATGGTACTTC. Protein: CASRPSSGLKPQEWYF.

In its sample, this clonotype was seen a few times. This sequence joins TRBV4-1 and TRBJ2-7, with 9 bases matching TRBD1. The germline V gene encodes CDR1 MGHRA and CDR2 YSYEKL. The CDR3 is made up of 15 amino acids. J lost 4 bases, V lost 1 base, and 5 bases had no gene match. The chain's CDR3 is CASSQAGQGIYEQYF. CDR3 DNA sequence: TGCGCCAGCAGCCAAGCCGGACAGGGGATATACGAGCAGTACTTC.

Concerning this clonotype: One end of the junction is discordant with germline, which a read error may explain. This chain links TRBV7-3 with TRBJ2-7; 8 positions match TRBD2. The CDR3 contains 12 residues. From germline, CDR1 is SGHTA and CDR2 FQGTGA. The CDR3 coding sequence is TGTGCCAGCAGCACGCCAGCGGGGGCTAAGTTCTTC. This encodes CASSTPAGAKFF.

For this clonotype: Given the absence of the conserved phenylalanine or tryptophan at the CDR3 end, a read error is likely. Because the CDR3's place on the DNA is in doubt, the DNA is left out and the CDR3 is given as listed by TCRdb. The gene calls are TRBV14 and TRBJ2-2; the table's D call, TRBD1, was not checked against the DNA. Termini included, the CDR3 measures 9 amino acids. The germline V gene encodes CDR1 SGHDN and CDR2 FVKESK. CDR3: CASSPSSGV.

Ten or more counts support this clonotype. This chain links TRBV10-1 with TRBJ2-2; D ambiguous. V dropped 3 bases and J dropped 3 bases, with 8 bases sitting between them. This CDR3 spans 14 amino acids. The V gene's germline CDR1 is WNHNN and CDR2 SYGVQD (reference sequence). The CDR3 region is CASSDVPYTGELFF. The CDR3 DNA is TGCGCCAGCAGTGATGTTCCGTACACCGGGGAGCTGTTTTTT.

This clonotype was counted many times. The chain has TRBV14 and TRBJ1-1, with D unresolved. The CDR3 has 14 residues. Trimming removed 2 bases at V and 5 bases at J, with 12 bases between. The germline V gene has CDR1 SGHDN and CDR2 FVKESK. The CDR3 loop reads CASSQPTDRTEAFF. CDR3 nucleotide sequence: TGTGCCAGCAGCCAACCAACCGATAGGACTGAAGCTTTCTTT.

This clonotype was seen at least ten times. The chain is built from TRBV29-1 and TRBJ1-2, with D uncertain. CDR3 size: 15 residues. The germline V gene has CDR1 SQVTM and CDR2 ANQGSEA. V lost 3 bases, J lost 0 bases, and 14 bases lay in between. The CDR3 loop is CSVDFLGRANYGYTF. CDR3 nucleotides: TGCAGCGTTGATTTTCTCGGCCGCGCTAACTATGGCTACACCTTC.

This clonotype was seen only a few times. The V and J genes are TRBV27 and TRBJ1-2; TRBD1 aligns across 8 bases. The CDR3 consists of 15 residues. V gave up 7 bases and J gave up 4 bases; unmatched junction bases: 11. Germline lookup yields CDR1 MNHEY and CDR2 SMNVEV (reference sequence). The CDR3 DNA is TGTGCCAGCACTTCCGCGGACAGGGTGGGCTATGGCTACACCTTC. As protein: CASTSADRVGYGYTF.

There are many counts of this clonotype. The chain links TRBV7-8 to TRBJ1-2; D uncertain. The CDR3 sequence is 18 residues long. CDR1 is SGHVS and CDR2 is FQNEAQ in the germline V gene. Deletions cut 8 bases from V and 5 bases from J, with 30 bases between. CDR3 sequence (DNA): TGTGCCAGCGGACCTCCTCCCTGGGCCAGAGATCCTCGGTATGGCTACACCTTC. Protein: CASGPPPWARDPRYGYTF.

This rearrangement joins TRBV12-5 to TRBJ2-5, with 10 bases matching TRBD1. This CDR3 region has 17 residues. The junction had 8 bases not matched to a gene; V was cut back by 4 bases and J by 0 bases. Germline CDR1 reads LGHNT; CDR2 reads FRNRAP. The CDR3 bases are TGTGCTAGTGGTTGGGGACAGGGGAGCCCGTACCAAGAGACCCAGTACTTC. As protein: CASGWGQGSPYQETQYF.

This clonotype appeared many times. V gene TRBV20-1 combines with J gene TRBJ1-5, with D possibly matching TRBD1 (6 bases). In germline, CDR1 is DFQATT, CDR2 SNEGSKA (reference sequence). The CDR3 has 14 amino acids. V lost 4 bases to trimming and J lost 4 bases, with 14 bases between them. The CDR3 loop reads CSAKLQQGNQPQHF. The CDR3, as DNA: TGCAGTGCTAAACTTCAACAGGGAAATCAGCCCCAGCATTTT.

This clonotype was detected ten times or more. The chain carries TRBV7-6 and TRBJ1-1; 9 positions agree with TRBD1. This CDR3 is 14 amino acids long. Germline CDR1 and CDR2: SGHVS and FNYEAQ. The V segment lost 5 bases and the J segment 4 bases; nucleotides outside the gene matches: 5. CDR3 DNA: TGTGCCAGCAGCGCGGGACAGGGCGCCACTGAAGCTTTCTTT. Protein sequence: CASSAGQGATEAFF. The variable domain in full, completed from reference TRBV7-6 and TRBJ1-1, reads GAGVSQSPRYKVTKRGQDVALRCDPISGHVSLYWYRQALGQGPEFLTYFNYEAQQDKSGLPNDRFSAERPEGSISTLTIQRTEQRDSAMYRCASSAGQGATEAFFGQGTRLTVV.

In its sample, this clonotype was seen many times. V and J are TRBV12-3 or TRBV12-4 and TRBJ1-2, with a weak D call TRBD1 (5 bases). V was trimmed by 9 bases and J by 5 bases, leaving 19 bases between them. The CDR3 totals 14 residues. The CDR3 DNA is TGTGCCAGTTTTAAGGTCCAGGGAGGTTATGGCTACACCTTC. Protein sequence: CASFKVQGGYGYTF.

This clonotype was seen many times. V usage is TRBV25-1 and J usage is TRBJ2-5, with 8 bases aligning to TRBD1. Trimming took 5 bases from V and 4 from J; bases not matched to a gene: 15. The germline gives CDR1 MGHDK, CDR2 SYGVNS. The CDR3 extends over 17 amino acids. The CDR3 DNA reads TGTGCCAGCAGTAGGGGGATTTTCGCAGGACAGGGAGAGACCCAGTACTTC. Translated, it gives CASSRGIFAGQGETQYF.

Remarks on this clonotype: At one of its ends the junction is not consistent with the germline gene, which may arise from a read error. This chain connects TRBV10-3 to TRBJ1-1, with D tentatively TRBD1 (5 bases). CDR1 and CDR2 (germline): ENHRY, SYGVKD. The CDR3 is 15 amino acids. Here the CDR3 reads CAIGNLGGGNTEACF. The CDR3 nucleotides read TGTGCCATCGGTAACCTCGGGGGGGGGAACACTGAAGCTTGCTTT.

In regard to this clonotype: Just one base apart from a much larger clone, this may be a read error. The CDR3 DNA reads TGTGCCGTCACCCCGGACGAACTGAACACTGAAGCTTTCTTT. It is translated as CAVTPDELNTEAFF. The rearrangement uses TRBV10-3 and TRBJ1-1, with D uncertain. Looked up from germline, CDR1 is ENHRY and CDR2 is SYGVKD. Deletions cut 11 bases from V and 0 bases from J, with 16 bases between. The CDR3 loop spans 14 amino acids.

This clonotype came up once. This could be a read error, since a much larger clone is one nucleotide away. In DNA, the CDR3 is TGTGCCAGCAGCTTGGCCTTGGGAAACGCCATATATTTT. Its protein product is CASSLALGNAIYF. The chain recombines TRBV7-9 with TRBJ1-3; D remains ambiguous. Germline assignment: CDR1 SEHNR and CDR2 FQNEAQ (reference sequence). There are 13 residues in the CDR3. The full variable domain, in which reference TRBV7-9 and TRBJ1-3 provide the parts outside the CDR3, is DTGVSQNPRHKITKRGQNVTFRCDPISEHNRLYWYRQTLGQGPEFLTYFQNEAQLEKSRLLSDRFSAERPKGSFSTLEIQRTEQGDSAMYLCASSLALGNAIYFGEGSWLTVV.

This clonotype was counted once. J is TRBJ2-7 and V is TRBV29-1; 11 nucleotides agree with TRBD2. The junction had 2 bases not matched to a gene; V was cut back by 8 bases and J by 2 bases. The germline V gene has CDR1 SQVTM and CDR2 ANQGSEA. This CDR3 is 12 amino acids long. The DNA for the CDR3 is TGCAGCTCGGGACTAGCGGCCTACGAGCAGTACTTC. It encodes CSSGLAAYEQYF.

This clonotype was seen ten or more times. V gene TRBV7-9 combines with J gene TRBJ2-7; D remains unclear. V lost 3 bases and J 3 bases, leaving 12 bases between the germline ends. The germline V gene encodes CDR1 SEHNR and CDR2 FQNEAQ (reference sequence). The CDR3 contains 14 residues. CDR3 residues: CASSFGAEFYEQYF. In nucleotides, the CDR3 is TGTGCCAGCAGCTTTGGAGCCGAATTCTACGAGCAGTACTTC. Combining the CDR3 with reference TRBV7-9 and TRBJ2-7 gives the whole variable domain DTGVSQNPRHKITKRGQNVTFRCDPISEHNRLYWYRQTLGQGPEFLTYFQNEAQLEKSRLLSDRFSAERPKGSFSTLEIQRTEQGDSAMYLCASSFGAEFYEQYFGPGTRLTVT.

The J gene is TRBJ1-1, the V gene TRBV28; TRBD1 is a possible D gene (5 bases). V shed 7 bases and J shed 1 base, with 19 bases lying between them. The CDR3 is 16 amino acids. Germline V gives CDR1 MDHEN, CDR2 SYDVKM. This CDR3 reads CASNTWSGLPNTEAFF. The CDR3 DNA sequence: TGTGCCAGCAACACTTGGTCGGGACTCCCGAACACTGAAGCTTTCTTT. Based on the CDR3 plus reference TRBV28 and TRBJ1-1, the full variable domain is DVKVTQSSRYLVKRTGEKVFLECVQDMDHENMFWYRQDPGLGLRLIYFSYDVKMKEKGDIPEGYSVSREKKERFSLILESASTNQTSMYLCASNTWSGLPNTEAFFGQGTRLTVV.

This clonotype was counted once. The final CDR3 position lacks the conserved phenylalanine or tryptophan, pointing to a likely read error. The CDR3 DNA reads TGTGCCAGCAGCGTCGGACTTAACACCGGGGAGCTGTTTTCT. Encoded protein: CASSVGLNTGELFS. The chain recombines TRBV7-9 with TRBJ2-2; possible D gene TRBD2, 5 bases. Germline CDR1 is SEHNR and CDR2 is FQNEAQ (reference sequence). This CDR3 region has 14 residues. Trimming took off 5 bases at V and 2 bases at J, with 9 bases between the two ends.

V gene TRBV7-6 combines with J gene TRBJ2-7; 11 nucleotides align to TRBD2. The J call may be mistaken, given a closer DNA end match to TRBJ2-1. Germline V gene data show CDR1 as SGHVS and CDR2 as FNYEAQ. The CDR3 sequence is 14 residues long. The CDR3 nucleotides are TGTGCCAGCAGCTCACTAGCGGGAGTCAATGAGCAGTTCTTC. Residues: CASSSLAGVNEQFF.

The sample holds one count of this clonotype. A much bigger clone sits one base away, suggesting this may be a read error. The chain is built from TRBV5-1 and TRBJ2-1, with TRBD2 identical over 7 bases. This CDR3 has 15 residues. Germline CDR1 and CDR2: SGHRS and YFSETQ. V was clipped by 1 base and J by 10 bases; unmatched bases: 11. The CDR3 protein is CASSLQASGTYEQFF. The CDR3 DNA follows: TGCGCCAGCAGCTTGCAGGCTAGCGGAACCTACGAGCAGTTCTTC. Looking up the rest from reference TRBV5-1 and TRBJ2-1 gives the full variable domain: KAGVTQTPRYLIKTRGQQVTLSCSPISGHRSVSWYQQTPGQGLQFLFEYFSETQRNKGNFPGRFSGRQFSNSRSEMNVSTLELGDSALYLCASSLQASGTYEQFFGPGTRLTVL.

This clonotype was recorded many times. This chain links TRBV20-1 with TRBJ1-4; 7 nucleotides line up with TRBD1. Germline V lookup: CDR1 DFQATT, CDR2 SNEGSKA (reference sequence). CDR3 size: 13 residues. Trimming took 3 bases from V and 6 from J; bases not matched to a gene: 4. CDR3 nucleotides: TGCAGTGCTAGTAGAGACAGGGATGAAAAACTGTTTTTT. Translated, it gives CSASRDRDEKLFF.

This clonotype was seen more than once but under ten times. The chain uses TRBV9 and TRBJ2-2; D assignment may be TRBD1 or TRBD2 (5 bases each). This CDR3 has 17 amino acids. Germline V gene sequence: CDR1 SGDLS, CDR2 YYNGEE. V gave up 4 bases and J gave up 2 bases, with 18 bases separating them. CDR3 amino acids: CASSSLPGRGNTGELFF. DNA of the CDR3: TGTGCCAGCAGCTCACTCCCGGGAAGGGGTAACACCGGGGAGCTGTTTTTT. Combining the CDR3 with reference TRBV9 and TRBJ2-2 gives the whole variable domain DSGVTQTPKHLITATGQRVTLRCSPRSGDLSVYWYQQSLDQGLQFLIQYYNGEERAKGNILERFSAQQFPDLHSELNLSSLELGDSALYFCASSSLPGRGNTGELFFGEGSRLTVL.

A remark on this clonotype: This could be a read error, since a much larger clone is one nucleotide away. The rearrangement joins TRBV9 to TRBJ1-2; D is possibly TRBD1 (6 bases). Per germline, CDR1 SGDLS and CDR2 YYNGEE. There are 16 residues in the CDR3. The CDR3 protein is CASSVGRQGFNYGHTF. The CDR3 bases are TGTGCCAGCAGCGTAGGACGGCAGGGGTTTAACTATGGCCACACCTTC.

This clonotype was observed many times. The chain links TRBV9 to TRBJ1-2; a weak D match, TRBD1 (6 bases). Trimming stripped 3 bases from V and 8 bases from J, with 14 bases between. Germline-derived CDR1 and CDR2 are SGDLS and YYNGEE. CDR3 size: 13 residues. The CDR3 sequence is CASSGTRGGGYTF. The CDR3 DNA sequence: TGTGCCAGCAGCGGCACCAGGGGAGGAGGCTACACCTTC. Supplemented by reference TRBV9 and TRBJ1-2, the full variable domain reads DSGVTQTPKHLITATGQRVTLRCSPRSGDLSVYWYQQSLDQGLQFLIQYYNGEERAKGNILERFSAQQFPDLHSELNLSSLELGDSALYFCASSGTRGGGYTFGSGTRLTVV.

The gene calls are TRBV7-9 and TRBJ2-4, with D possibly matching TRBD1 (6 bases). CDR3 length: 13 amino acids. Germline lookup yields CDR1 SEHNR and CDR2 FQNEAQ (reference sequence). The V gene lost 5 bases and the J gene lost 12 bases, with 17 bases spanning the gap. As DNA, the CDR3 is TGTGCCAGCAGCCCTCCGGGACAACCCAATCAGTACTTC. Translation: CASSPPGQPNQYF.